Listed here are 15 T cell receptor beta chains from one sample, sequenced in a study of T-cell memory formation after mild COVID-19 (TCRdb year 2021). The library was prepared using 5' RACE. Sequencer: Illumina NovaSeq 6000. TCRdb passed the public sequencing reads through fastp at Q25 and MiXCR, retaining productive beta sequences. Identical CDR3 protein sequences are pooled into one entry, listed with their most common genes and DNA. The sample table shows about 470,000 distinct CDR3 sequences, and about 20% are seen once. 9% to 15% of the sample lies in the top ten. Sequencing was carried out using PBMCs or a T cell subset sorted from them (not recorded which). The receptors shown here come from an adult woman who had mild COVID-19 (a few samples of this study predate the infection). The sample titles of this study are shuffled in the database, so cell type and time point are left out; the donor was told from shared clones.

This clonotype was seen once. CDR3 region: CASSFKRPGLNYGYTF. The DNA of the CDR3 is TGTGCCAGCAGTTTTAAGCGGCCAGGACTGAACTATGGCTACACCTTC. V usage is TRBV12-3 or TRBV12-4 and J usage is TRBJ1-2; no reliable D call. Trimming shortened V by 3 bases and J by 2 bases, and 16 bases separated the two germline ends. The CDR3 has 16 amino acids.

This rearrangement joins TRBV5-1 to TRBJ1-1; D uncertain. This CDR3 spans 13 amino acids. CDR1 is SGHRS, CDR2 YFSETQ, per germline. Trimming removed 4 bases at V and 11 bases at J, with 18 bases between. CDR3 coding DNA: TGCGCCAGCAGCCCCCGTCCCGGGGATCGGGCTTTCTTT. This sequence encodes CASSPRPGDRAFF.

The rearrangement joins TRBV4-2 to TRBJ2-7, with D possibly matching TRBD1 (6 bases). V was cut by 1 base and J by 1 base, with 8 bases left in between. CDR1 and CDR2 from the germline V gene are LGHNA and YNFKEQ. CDR3 length: 14 residues. CDR3 nucleotide sequence: TGTGCCAGCAGCCAAGGGACAGTTTCCTACGAGCAGTACTTC. This gives the protein CASSQGTVSYEQYF.

V usage is TRBV5-1 and J usage is TRBJ2-1; 9 bases align to TRBD2. The CDR3 runs to 14 residues. V lost 0 bases and J lost 8; bases outside the gene matches: 3. CDR1 is SGHRS, CDR2 YFSETQ, per germline. As DNA, the CDR3 is TGCGCCAGCAGCTTGGAACTAGCGGGTTATGAGCAGTTCTTC. This sequence encodes CASSLELAGYEQFF.

This clonotype was seen a few times. The chain is built from TRBV4-2 and TRBJ2-7; D call uncertain. V lost 2 bases to trimming and J lost 4 bases, with 15 bases between them. Germline V gene data show CDR1 as LGHNA and CDR2 as YNFKEQ. The CDR3 length is 15 residues. CDR3 nucleotides: TGTGCCAGCAGCCAAAACCGGGTCCTCACGTACGAGCAGTACTTC. Translated, it gives CASSQNRVLTYEQYF.

This chain connects TRBV11-3 to TRBJ1-6; D gene ambiguous. The V end was cut by 5 bases, the J end by 6 bases, with 11 bases between. CDR3 length: 14 amino acids. The V gene's germline CDR1 is SGHNT and CDR2 YENEEA. CDR3: CASSPPQTNSPLHF. The CDR3 DNA reads TGTGCCAGCAGCCCCCCGCAAACTAATTCACCCCTCCACTTT.

The table lists this clonotype with a few counts. This chain joins TRBV30 and TRBJ1-5; perhaps TRBD1 as D (5 bases). Germline-derived CDR1 and CDR2 are GTSNPN and SVGIG (reference sequence). This CDR3 contains 16 residues. V was clipped by 0 bases and J by 3 bases, with 15 bases between them. The CDR3 here is CAWSVRLGGDNQPQHF. CDR3 sequence (DNA): TGTGCCTGGAGTGTACGGTTGGGAGGGGACAATCAGCCCCAGCATTTT.

The V and J genes are TRBV27 and TRBJ2-7; D is uncertain. CDR3 length: 15 residues. The V and J ends lost 8 bases and 6 bases respectively, with 23 bases between them. CDR1 and CDR2 from the germline V gene are MNHEY and SMNVEV (reference sequence). The CDR3 nucleotides read TGTGCCAGCCGCCTTTCGGAGATCGCTTTGGGCGAGCAGTACTTC. Protein product: CASRLSEIALGEQYF.

There are a few counts of this clonotype. V gene TRBV10-3 combines with J gene TRBJ2-7, with 7 bases matching TRBD1. Germline values: CDR1 ENHRY, CDR2 SYGVKD. The V gene end was trimmed by 3 bases and the J gene end by 5 bases; junction bases not matched to a gene: 10. CDR3 size: 15 residues. CDR3 sequence (DNA): TGTGCCATCAGTGAAACGACAGGGAAATCGAACGAGCAGTACTTC. It codes for CAISETTGKSNEQYF.

CDR3 sequence reads: CASILRGLAGYNEQFF. The CDR3 DNA sequence: TGTGCCAGCATCCTCCGGGGACTAGCGGGGTACAATGAGCAGTTCTTC. The chain employs TRBV11-2 and TRBJ2-1, with 13 positions matching TRBD2. V lost 7 bases, J lost 4 bases, and 7 bases stayed unmatched. CDR3 length equals 16 residues. Germline CDR1 SGHAT, CDR2 FQNNGV.

V is TRBV4-2 and J is TRBJ2-3, with unresolved D. Germline-derived CDR1 and CDR2 are LGHNA and YNFKEQ. This CDR3 contains 14 residues. V was trimmed by 0 bases and J by 4 bases, leaving 8 bases between them. This chain's CDR3 is CASSQEGMSDTQYF. CDR3 sequence (DNA): TGTGCCAGCAGCCAAGAAGGGATGTCAGATACGCAGTATTTT.

The chain carries TRBV15 and TRBJ2-7, with D possibly being TRBD1 (5 bases). This CDR3 has 15 residues. V dropped 0 bases and J dropped 0 bases, with 9 bases sitting between them. In germline, CDR1 is LNHNV, CDR2 YYDKDF (reference sequence). The CDR3 loop is CATSRDRVGSYEQYF. The CDR3 region has the DNA TGTGCCACCAGCAGAGACAGGGTCGGCTCCTACGAGCAGTACTTC.

This clonotype was counted between two and nine times. The chain uses TRBV9 and TRBJ1-5; D perhaps matches TRBD1 (5 bases). V was pared by 4 bases and J by 5 bases, with 16 bases between. Germline loops: CDR1 SGDLS, CDR2 YYNGEE. The CDR3 contains 15 residues. The CDR3 coding sequence is TGTGCCAGCAGCCAGTATTGGACACTAGATCAGCCCCAGCATTTT. It is translated as CASSQYWTLDQPQHF.

The genes are TRBV20-1 and TRBJ1-2; D remains unclear. V was clipped by 1 base and J by 2 bases, with 8 bases between them. Germline CDR1 is DFQATT and CDR2 is SNEGSKA (reference sequence). This CDR3 is built from 13 residues. The CDR3: CSARGGENYGYTF. DNA of the CDR3: TGCAGTGCTAGAGGCGGGGAAAACTATGGCTACACCTTC.

In its sample, this clonotype was seen a few times. V and J are TRBV20-1 and TRBJ1-2; perhaps TRBD1 as D (5 bases). Trimming took 3 bases from V and 2 from J, leaving 13 bases between them. This CDR3 region has 14 residues. Germline assignment: CDR1 DFQATT and CDR2 SNEGSKA (reference sequence). CDR3 amino acids: CSASAQGGNYGYTF. CDR3 DNA: TGCAGTGCTAGTGCGCAGGGAGGGAACTATGGCTACACCTTC.